These 17 T cell receptor beta chains were all obtained from the same sample, sequenced in a study of shared clonotypes between healthy human individuals. Sequencing was performed with immunoSEQ multiplex PCR; in TCRdb, only in-frame clones are kept and a portion is missing. The sample includes about 2.4 million clones, roughly 93% seen only once; the top ten take 0.35% to 0.45%. The sample taken for sequencing was naive CD4+ T cells from PBMCs. Subset here: CD45RA+ positively selected. These receptor sequences come from a man aged 18 to 35 in good health. Some clones in this sample may be carry-over from other donors' samples.

V is TRBV6-1 and J is TRBJ1-3; 8 bases are a match to TRBD1. The CDR3 has 14 amino acids. V lost 7 bases, J lost 2 bases, and 4 bases stayed unmatched. Germline CDR1 reads MNHNS; CDR2 reads SASEGT. The CDR3 protein is CASNLDRAGNTIYF. CDR3 nucleotide sequence: TGTGCCAGCAACCTGGACAGGGCTGGAAACACCATATATTTT.

Remarks on this clone: This same CDR3 is encoded by further DNA sequences in the sample. The genes are TRBV7-2 and TRBJ2-7; D remains ambiguous. This CDR3 has 12 residues. V lost 3 bases and J lost 4, with 7 bases in between. The germline V gene encodes CDR1 SGHTA and CDR2 FQGNSA. DNA for the CDR3: TGTGCCAGCAGCTTGATAGGTTACGAGCAGTACTTC. Its protein is CASSLIGYEQYF.

This clone was seen a few times. The gene calls are TRBV30 and TRBJ1-5; D may be TRBD1 (6 bases). CDR1 and CDR2 from the germline V gene are GTSNPN and SVGIG (reference sequence). This CDR3 is 14 amino acids long. V was clipped by 5 bases and J by 7 bases, with 18 bases between them. As DNA, the CDR3 is TGTGCCTGGGCGAGGGCGGGGACATCACAGCCCCAGCATTTT. It codes for CAWARAGTSQPQHF. The variable domain in full, with the rest retrieved from reference TRBV30 and TRBJ1-5, is SQTIHQWPATLVQPVGSPLSLECTVEGTSNPNLYWYRQAAGRGLQLLFYSVGIGQISSEVPQNLSASRPQDRQFILSSKKLLLSDSGFYLCAWARAGTSQPQHFGDGTRLSIL.

The J gene is TRBJ2-3, the V gene TRBV19, with 7 nucleotides matching TRBD1. Germline-derived CDR1 and CDR2 are LNHDA and SQIVND (reference sequence). The CDR3 has 16 amino acids. After removal of 2 bases from V and 3 bases from J, the junction contained 8 bases not matched to a gene. This chain's CDR3 is CASSINRQGATDTQYF. As DNA, the CDR3 is TGTGCCAGTAGTATAAATAGACAGGGAGCAACAGATACGCAGTATTTT.

This sequence joins TRBV29-1 and TRBJ2-5; D is unresolved. Germline V lookup: CDR1 SQVTM, CDR2 ANQGSEA. V was clipped by 6 bases and J by 5 bases, with 16 bases between them. The CDR3 spans 13 residues. CDR3: CSVAPGLGETQYF. The CDR3 DNA sequence: TGCAGCGTCGCTCCGGGCCTCGGGGAGACCCAGTACTTC.

The rearrangement joins TRBV2 to TRBJ2-7; possibly TRBD1 for D (5 bases). Trimming cost V 4 bases and J 3 bases, with 16 bases left between them. Per germline, CDR1 SNHLY and CDR2 FYNNEI. The CDR3 covers 15 residues. This CDR3 is CASSARQQGNYEQYF. CDR3 sequence (DNA): TGTGCCAGCAGTGCTCGACAGCAGGGTAACTACGAGCAGTACTTC.

The gene calls are TRBV15 and TRBJ2-1, with D possibly TRBD2 on 5 matching bases. V shed 2 bases and J shed 4 bases, with 9 bases lying between them. The germline CDR1 and CDR2 sequences are LNHNV and YYDKDF (reference sequence). This CDR3 has 14 residues. For the CDR3, the DNA is TGTGCCACCAGCAGAATTCTAGCTTACAATGAGCAGTTCTTC. It translates to CATSRILAYNEQFF.

The V call is TRBV6-5, the J call TRBJ1-1, with a tentative D call TRBD1 (6 bases). Germline assignment: CDR1 MNHEY and CDR2 SVGAGI. The V end was cut by 2 bases, the J end by 0 bases, with 13 bases between. The CDR3 has 16 amino acids. CDR3 loop: CASSYRTSGVNTEAFF. The DNA for the CDR3 is TGTGCCAGCAGTTACCGGACATCAGGGGTGAACACTGAAGCTTTCTTT.

This clone occurred once. The sample has other DNA sequences that encode this CDR3 too. This chain links TRBV18 with TRBJ2-5; D gene unclear. Deletions cut 2 bases from V and 3 bases from J, with 7 bases between. Germline V gives CDR1 KGHSH, CDR2 LQKENI. The CDR3 sequence is 13 residues long. The CDR3 sequence: CASSPGLEETQYF. The CDR3 region has the DNA TGTGCCAGCTCACCAGGGCTCGAAGAGACCCAGTACTTC. Combining the CDR3 with reference TRBV18 and TRBJ2-5 gives the whole variable domain NAGVMQNPRHLVRRRGQEARLRCSPMKGHSHVYWYRQLPEEGLKFMVYLQKENIIDESGMPKERFSAEFPKEGPSILRIQQVVRGDSAAYFCASSPGLEETQYFGPGTRLLVL.

Points on this clone: The junction departs from the called germline gene at one end, perhaps through a read error. The rearrangement joins TRBV2 to TRBJ2-2; 12 positions agree with TRBD2. Germline V gene data show CDR1 as SNHLY and CDR2 as FYNNEI. The CDR3 extends over 17 amino acids. The CDR3 DNA reads TGTGCCAGCAGCGAAGATCGACTAGCGGGGGCCACCGGGGAGCTGTTTTTT. It is translated as CASSEDRLAGATGELFF.

The chain recombines TRBV5-1 with TRBJ2-1; TRBD2 matches at 10 bases. The CDR3 has 15 amino acids. CDR1 and CDR2 (germline): SGHRS, YFSETQ. Germline trimming cut 7 bases from V and 0 bases from J; bases unmatched to any gene: 4. The CDR3 bases are TGCGCCAGCGTCGCTAGCGGGAGCTCCTACAATGAGCAGTTCTTC. Protein: CASVASGSSYNEQFF.

This chain's CDR3 is CAISDPTTGSGTQYF. CDR3 DNA sequence: TGTGCCATCAGTGACCCTACTACAGGGAGCGGGACCCAGTACTTC. This chain uses TRBV10-3 with TRBJ2-5, with a tentative D call TRBD1 (6 bases). The V gene lost 3 bases and the J gene lost 7 bases, with 18 bases spanning the gap. From germline, CDR1 is ENHRY and CDR2 SYGVKD. This CDR3 contains 15 residues.

About this clone: The same CDR3 can be traced to other DNA sequences in this sample. The CDR3 region has the DNA TGTGCCAGCAGTTTACCTAACTATGGCTACACCTTC. Translation: CASSLPNYGYTF. The chain has TRBV28 and TRBJ1-2; no clear D gene. Germline-derived CDR1 and CDR2 are MDHEN and SYDVKM. Trimming shortened V by 2 bases and J by 0 bases, and 1 base separated the two germline ends. The CDR3 is 12 amino acids.

This chain uses TRBV6-6 with TRBJ1-5; a weak D match, TRBD1 (5 bases). There are 16 residues in the CDR3. Germline CDR1 reads MNHNY; CDR2 reads SVGAGI (reference sequence). V was cut by 6 bases and J by 1 base, with 16 bases left in between. DNA for the CDR3: TGTGCCAGCAGCGCAATTGGGTGGGACAGCAATCAGCCCCAGCATTTT. Translating it yields CASSAIGWDSNQPQHF.

V usage is TRBV2 and J usage is TRBJ1-1, with TRBD1 identical over 10 bases. The germline V gene has CDR1 SNHLY and CDR2 FYNNEI. J was trimmed by 4 bases and V by 10 bases; bases with no gene match: 6. The CDR3 has 13 residues. CDR3 region: CATGQGVGTEAFF. The CDR3 DNA sequence: TGTGCCACCGGACAGGGGGTGGGCACTGAAGCTTTCTTT.

The rearrangement links TRBV7-3 to TRBJ2-3; 11 nucleotides line up with TRBD1. V dropped 5 bases and J dropped 1; count of bases not matched to a gene: 5. The germline CDR1 and CDR2 sequences are SGHTA and FQGTGA. CDR3 length equals 16 residues. CDR3 region: CASSPGTGGGTDTQYF. The CDR3 nucleotides read TGTGCCAGCAGCCCCGGGACAGGGGGTGGCACAGATACGCAGTATTTT.

The chain is built from TRBV11-2 and TRBJ2-2, with D maybe TRBD1 (5 bases). CDR3 size: 13 residues. Germline V gene data show CDR1 as SGHAT and CDR2 as FQNNGV. With 1 base removed from V and 7 bases from J, the gap between germline ends came to 7 bases. In DNA form, the CDR3 reads TGTGCCAGCAGCTTAGGGGGCTTCGGGGAGCTGTTTTTT. Protein: CASSLGGFGELFF. Filled out from reference TRBV11-2 and TRBJ2-2, the complete variable domain reads EAGVAQSPRYKIIEKRQSVAFWCNPISGHATLYWYQQILGQGPKLLIQFQNNGVVDDSQLPKDRFSAERLKGVDSTLKIQPAKLEDSAVYLCASSLGGFGELFFGEGSRLTVL.